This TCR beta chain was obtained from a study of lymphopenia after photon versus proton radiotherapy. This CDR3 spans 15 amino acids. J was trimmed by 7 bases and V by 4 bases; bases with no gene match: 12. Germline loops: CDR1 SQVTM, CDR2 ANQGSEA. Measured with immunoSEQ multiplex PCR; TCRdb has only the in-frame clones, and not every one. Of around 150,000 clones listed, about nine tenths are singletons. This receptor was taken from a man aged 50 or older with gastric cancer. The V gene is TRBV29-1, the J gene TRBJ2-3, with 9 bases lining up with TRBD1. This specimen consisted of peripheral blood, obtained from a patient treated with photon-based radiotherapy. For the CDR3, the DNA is TGCAGCGTTGCAACCGGCGGGACAGGGAGAAATACGCAGTATTTT. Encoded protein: CSVATGGTGRNTQYF.